These 28 T cell receptor beta chains were all obtained from the same sample, sequenced in a study of blood T cell repertoires in COVID-19. Measured with immunoSEQ multiplex PCR; TCRdb has only the in-frame clones, and not every one. The table has over 250,000 clones, 65% to 90% seen once. Sequenced material: peripheral blood. The receptors were gathered from a woman aged 70-85 years with COVID-19, enrolled during active disease.

This rearrangement joins TRBV18 to TRBJ1-2, with 9 bases fitting TRBD1. The CDR3 extends over 16 amino acids. Trimming cost V 6 bases and J 2 bases; bases outside gene matches: 10. Germline V CDR1 and CDR2: KGHSH, LQKENI. The CDR3 region is CASSANSGTGNYGYTF. CDR3 bases: TGTGCCAGCTCGGCGAACAGTGGGACAGGGAACTATGGCTACACCTTC.

This chain connects TRBV9 to TRBJ2-7; 7 nucleotides align to TRBD1. V dropped 4 bases and J dropped 6; count of bases not matched to a gene: 4. The CDR3 has 12 residues. Germline V gives CDR1 SGDLS, CDR2 YYNGEE. The CDR3 loop reads CASSRGTAEQYF. The CDR3 region has the DNA TGTGCCAGCAGCAGGGGGACAGCCGAGCAGTACTTC.

The chain combines TRBV6-5 with TRBJ2-7; D is unresolved. Trimming took off 2 bases at V and 2 bases at J, with 7 bases between the two ends. The CDR3 is 13 amino acids. Germline V CDR1 and CDR2: MNHEY, SVGAGI. The CDR3 is CASSYEVTYEQYF. The CDR3 DNA reads as TGTGCCAGCAGTTACGAGGTTACCTACGAGCAGTACTTC.

In its sample, this clone was seen once. The rearrangement uses TRBV6-2 or TRBV6-3 and TRBJ2-7, with 9 bases fitting TRBD1. This CDR3 is 16 amino acids long. Per the germline V gene, CDR1 is MNHEY and CDR2 is SVGEGT. The trim removed 1 base at V and 3 bases at J, leaving 7 bases unmatched. CDR3 sequence (DNA): TGTGCCAGCAGTTACTACCTAACGACAGGGGGCTACGAGCAGTACTTC. Amino acids: CASSYYLTTGGYEQYF.

Here the CDR3 reads CASSLGQGDYGYTF. CDR3 sequence (DNA): TGTGCCAGCAGCTTGGGGCAGGGGGACTATGGCTACACCTTC. The gene calls are TRBV5-4 and TRBJ1-2; the match to TRBD1 covers 7 bases. Per germline, CDR1 SGHNT and CDR2 YYREEE (reference sequence). This CDR3 has 14 residues. V lost 0 bases to trimming and J lost 3 bases; unmatched junction nucleotides: 2. Filled out from reference TRBV5-4 and TRBJ1-2, the complete variable domain reads ETGVTQSPTHLIKTRGQQVTLRCSSQSGHNTVSWYQQALGQGPQFIFQYYREEENGRGNFPPRFSGLQFPNYSSELNVNALELDDSALYLCASSLGQGDYGYTFGSGTRLTVV.

The chain links TRBV18 to TRBJ2-1; TRBD1 matches at 9 bases. Germline loops: CDR1 KGHSH, CDR2 LQKENI. The CDR3 consists of 15 residues. Germline trimming cut 3 bases from V and 4 bases from J; bases unmatched to any gene: 4. The CDR3 DNA reads TGTGCCAGCTCACCGGGACAGGGAAAATACAATGAGCAGTTCTTC. Its protein is CASSPGQGKYNEQFF.

The chain employs TRBV5-6 and TRBJ1-5, with 11 nucleotides matching TRBD1. Germline CDR1 SGHDT, CDR2 YYEEEE. The CDR3 totals 18 residues. The V gene end was trimmed by 4 bases and the J gene end by 7 bases; junction bases not matched to a gene: 16. CDR3 region: CASSRTGTGGYDGQPQHF. The CDR3 DNA reads as TGTGCCAGCAGCAGAACCGGGACAGGGGGTTACGACGGGCAGCCCCAGCATTTT.

V and J are TRBV30 and TRBJ1-1, with D possibly being TRBD1 (5 bases). Deletions cut 2 bases from V and 1 base from J, with 8 bases between. The CDR3 contains 13 residues. Per germline, CDR1 GTSNPN and CDR2 SVGIG (reference sequence). This chain's CDR3 is CAWSTTENTEAFF. Written as DNA, the CDR3 is TGTGCCTGGAGTACGACAGAGAACACTGAAGCTTTCTTT.

This clone came up a few times. The chain is built from TRBV19 and TRBJ1-1; maybe TRBD1 (5 bases). Per the germline V gene, CDR1 is LNHDA and CDR2 is SQIVND (reference sequence). The length of the CDR3 is 14 residues. V shed 9 bases and J shed 0 bases, with 14 bases lying between them. Written as DNA, the CDR3 is TGTGCCAGCCAGTACGACAGATTGAACACTGAAGCTTTCTTT. Amino acid sequence: CASQYDRLNTEAFF. The full variable domain, completed using reference TRBV19 and TRBJ1-1, is DGGITQSPKYLFRKEGQNVTLSCEQNLNHDAMYWYRQDPGQGLRLIYYSQIVNDFQKGDIAEGYSVSREKKESFPLTVTSAQKNPTAFYLCASQYDRLNTEAFFGQGTRLTVV.

The V call is TRBV3-1 (or the pseudogene TRBV3-2), the J call TRBJ2-1; 8 bases agree with TRBD2. The CDR3 is made up of 15 amino acids. CDR1 is LGHDT and CDR2 is YNNKEL in the germline V gene (reference sequence). With 2 bases clipped from V and 5 bases from J, the junction kept 5 bases outside the gene matches. The CDR3 nucleotides read TGTGCCAGCAGCCAACGGCGGGGGGTTGACAATGAGCAGTTCTTC. Protein: CASSQRRGVDNEQFF.

The chain links TRBV5-8 to TRBJ1-2; 7 bases line up with TRBD1. Germline loops: CDR1 SGHTS, CDR2 YDEGEE. There are 14 residues in the CDR3. J was trimmed by 3 bases and V by 7 bases; bases with no gene match: 9. CDR3 DNA sequence: TGTGCCAGCCGTTATCTAGACAGGGACTATGGCTACACCTTC. Amino acids: CASRYLDRDYGYTF.

CDR3 protein: CASGRGGGETEAFF. In DNA form, the CDR3 reads TGTGCTAGTGGCCGGGGAGGGGGAGAAACTGAAGCTTTCTTT. The chain links TRBV12-5 to TRBJ1-1, with a possible D match to TRBD1 (6 bases). Deletions cut 6 bases from V and 5 bases from J, with 16 bases between. CDR1 LGHNT and CDR2 FRNRAP come from the germline V gene. The CDR3 spans 14 residues.

This clone was observed a few times. The chain carries TRBV30 and TRBJ1-2; no clear D gene. V lost 3 bases and J lost 3, with 14 bases in between. In germline, CDR1 is GTSNPN, CDR2 SVGIG (reference sequence). This CDR3 comprises 14 residues. CDR3 in amino acids: CAWRSSLKYYGYTF. CDR3 nucleotides: TGTGCCTGGAGGTCGAGTTTGAAATACTATGGCTACACCTTC.

J is TRBJ2-7 and V is TRBV6-5; TRBD1 matches 9 bases. This CDR3 is built from 15 residues. Germline V gives CDR1 MNHEY, CDR2 SVGAGI. V lost 2 bases and J lost 4; bases outside the gene matches: 6. In DNA form, the CDR3 reads TGTGCCAGCAGTTACCGTGACAGGGGGGTATACGAGCAGTACTTC. Encoded protein: CASSYRDRGVYEQYF.

In nucleotides, the CDR3 is TGTGCCAGCAGTTCACAATGGACAGGGTATTCTGGGGCCAACGTCCTGACTTTC. This sequence encodes CASSSQWTGYSGANVLTF. The chain is built from TRBV27 and TRBJ2-6, with 8 bases identical to TRBD1. Germline assignment: CDR1 MNHEY and CDR2 SMNVEV (reference sequence). The CDR3 totals 18 residues. Unmatched junction bases numbered 9, after V lost 4 bases and J lost 1 base. Together with reference TRBV27 and TRBJ2-6, the CDR3 gives the full variable domain: EAQVTQNPRYLITVTGKKLTVTCSQNMNHEYMSWYRQDPGLGLRQIYYSMNVEVTDKGDVPEGYKVSRKEKRNFPLILESPSPNQTSLYFCASSSQWTGYSGANVLTFGAGSRLTVL.

The chain has TRBV7-2 and TRBJ1-2; D may be TRBD1 (6 bases). The V gene's germline CDR1 is SGHTA and CDR2 FQGNSA. This CDR3 contains 14 residues. V was clipped by 2 bases and J by 3 bases, with 10 bases between them. The CDR3 spells CASSLLGAYYGYTF. Here the CDR3 DNA reads TGTGCCAGCAGCTTACTGGGGGCGTACTATGGCTACACCTTC. The full variable domain, in which reference TRBV7-2 and TRBJ1-2 provide the parts outside the CDR3, is GAGVSQSPSNKVTEKGKDVELRCDPISGHTALYWYRQSLGQGLEFLIYFQGNSAPDKSGLPSDRFSAERTGGSVSTLTIQRTQQEDSAVYLCASSLLGAYYGYTFGSGTRLTVV.

The CDR3 reads CASSDPASGGPSSYEQYF. The CDR3 bases are TGTGCCAGCAGTGATCCGGCTAGCGGGGGCCCTAGCTCCTACGAGCAGTACTTC. The J gene is TRBJ2-7, the V gene TRBV6-1, with 10 bases identical to TRBD2. Germline values: CDR1 MNHNS, CDR2 SASEGT. The V and J ends lost 3 bases and 0 bases, in that order; junction bases with no gene match: 11. This CDR3 is built from 18 residues.

In regard to this clone: The junction departs from germline at one end; a sequencing error may be responsible. This chain connects TRBV5-6 to TRBJ1-4; no clear D. The CDR3 runs to 14 residues. CDR1 SGHDT and CDR2 YYEEEE come from the germline V gene. The CDR3 spells CASSDGGLSRTVLF. The CDR3 nucleotides read TGTGCCAGCAGCGATGGCGGACTCTCCCGGACGGTCCTTTTT. Full variable domain (remainder filled in from reference TRBV5-6 and TRBJ1-4): DAGVTQSPTHLIKTRGQQVTLRCSPKSGHDTVSWYQQALGQGPQFIFQYYEEEERQRGNFPDRFSGHQFPNYSSELNVNALLLGDSALYLCASSDGGLSRTVLFGSGTQLSVL.

The J gene is TRBJ2-7, the V gene TRBV5-6; tentative D call: TRBD1 (6 bases). Deletions cut 4 bases from V and 3 bases from J, with 11 bases between. The CDR3 extends over 13 amino acids. The germline CDR1 and CDR2 sequences are SGHDT and YYEEEE. Here the CDR3 DNA reads TGTGCCAGCAGCATTGGACAGTACTACGAGCAGTACTTC. As protein: CASSIGQYYEQYF.

This clone appeared a few times. The gene calls are TRBV6-6 and TRBJ1-5, with 8 bases matching TRBD1. Germline CDR1 is MNHNY and CDR2 is SVGAGI (reference sequence). The CDR3 sequence is 15 residues long. Trimming at V came to 7 bases and at J to 1 base, leaving 6 bases not matched to a gene. The CDR3 loop reads CASITGGQSNQPQHF. CDR3 nucleotides: TGTGCCAGCATCACAGGGGGTCAAAGCAATCAGCCCCAGCATTTT.

The chain links TRBV7-9 to TRBJ2-3; 9 positions match TRBD2. V lost 2 bases, J lost 2 bases, and 8 bases stayed unmatched. Germline V gives CDR1 SEHNR, CDR2 FQNEAQ (reference sequence). The CDR3 runs 17 residues. The CDR3 nucleotides are TGTGCCAGCAGCTTAACCTTAGCGGGGGCCTCCACAGATACGCAGTATTTT. Its protein product is CASSLTLAGASTDTQYF. Filled out from reference TRBV7-9 and TRBJ2-3, the complete variable domain reads DTGVSQNPRHKITKRGQNVTFRCDPISEHNRLYWYRQTLGQGPEFLTYFQNEAQLEKSRLLSDRFSAERPKGSFSTLEIQRTEQGDSAMYLCASSLTLAGASTDTQYFGPGTRLTVL.

The genes are TRBV6-1 and TRBJ1-2, with D possibly matching TRBD1 (5 bases). The CDR3 spans 15 residues. Germline V CDR1 and CDR2: MNHNS, SASEGT. V lost 3 bases and J lost 2, with 13 bases in between. Written as DNA, the CDR3 is TGTGCCAGCAGTGATACCCCGACAGTAAACTATGGCTACACCTTC. It translates to CASSDTPTVNYGYTF.

This clone has just a few counts. The rearrangement links TRBV29-1 to TRBJ1-4; the D is unclear. The germline gives CDR1 SQVTM, CDR2 ANQGSEA. V was clipped by 6 bases and J by 3 bases, with 14 bases between them. The CDR3 consists of 14 residues. This CDR3 is CSVDGGVSNEKLFF. CDR3 bases: TGCAGCGTGGACGGCGGGGTATCTAATGAAAAACTGTTTTTT.

J is TRBJ2-5 and V is TRBV5-4; TRBD2 matches at 9 bases. V lost 0 bases to trimming and J lost 2 bases; unmatched junction nucleotides: 11. This CDR3 comprises 18 residues. Germline V CDR1 and CDR2: SGHNT, YYREEE (reference sequence). The CDR3 nucleotides are TGTGCCAGCAGCTTGGTCCCCGTTAGTAGCGGGGGACAAGAGACCCAGTACTTC. Protein: CASSLVPVSSGGQETQYF.

The chain recombines TRBV7-9 with TRBJ1-3, with D possibly TRBD1 on 6 matching bases. V dropped 1 base and J dropped 3 bases, with 7 bases sitting between them. Germline values: CDR1 SEHNR, CDR2 FQNEAQ (reference sequence). The CDR3 contains 14 residues. The CDR3 region has the DNA TGTGCCAGCAGCTTAGGACAGGATGGAAACACCATATATTTT. This translates into CASSLGQDGNTIYF. The full variable domain, rest sourced from reference TRBV7-9 and TRBJ1-3, is DTGVSQNPRHKITKRGQNVTFRCDPISEHNRLYWYRQTLGQGPEFLTYFQNEAQLEKSRLLSDRFSAERPKGSFSTLEIQRTEQGDSAMYLCASSLGQDGNTIYFGEGSWLTVV.

This chain joins TRBV18 and TRBJ1-2; 9 bases fit TRBD1. Per germline, CDR1 KGHSH and CDR2 LQKENI. V lost 3 bases and J lost 0; bases outside the gene matches: 8. CDR3 length: 17 residues. CDR3 in amino acids: CASSPTGQGSTNYGYTF. Here the CDR3 DNA reads TGTGCCAGCTCACCGACCGGACAGGGGTCGACTAACTATGGCTACACCTTC.

The chain combines TRBV6-2 or TRBV6-3 with TRBJ1-1; D unresolved. There are 17 residues in the CDR3. Trimming removed 0 bases from V and 5 bases from J, with 19 bases in between. Germline loops: CDR1 MNHEY, CDR2 SVGEGT. The CDR3 spells CASSYSSGVRENTEAFF. DNA for the CDR3: TGTGCCAGCAGTTACTCATCCGGGGTCCGCGAGAATACTGAAGCTTTCTTT.

This chain uses TRBV7-2 with TRBJ1-1; TRBD1 matches at 12 bases. Germline V gene data show CDR1 as SGHTA and CDR2 as FQGNSA. CDR3 length: 14 amino acids. Germline trimming cut 5 bases from V and 7 bases from J; bases unmatched to any gene: 5. The CDR3 DNA is TGTGCCAGCAGCCCGGGACAGGGGGCCGGTGAAGCTTTCTTT. Amino acid sequence: CASSPGQGAGEAFF.